Described below is a single T cell receptor beta chain sequence and its context. It was with 60 Vbeta and 13 Jbeta primers that the PCR ran. Only in-frame clones appear in the TCRdb table, and some are missing; sequencing was by immunoSEQ multiplex PCR. The sample gives approximately 270,000 clones, roughly 80% of which show up once; roughly 0.31% is in the top ten. At the time of sampling, donors were nominally healthy, though unrecorded immune exposures were likely. This CDR3 spans 15 amino acids. Germline-derived CDR1 and CDR2 are MGHRA and YSYEKL. Trimming shortened V by 0 bases and J by 1 base, and 6 bases separated the two germline ends. The sample belongs to a study of cytomegalovirus exposure and HLA in healthy donors. For the study at large: Among around 200 million T cells, an earlier analysis found about 100 million unique TCR beta sequences.

The receptor comes from a girl aged 2-10 years in good health and CMV-seronegative. The chain links TRBV4-1 to TRBJ2-2; D call uncertain. The specimen sequenced was PBMCs. The CDR3 reads CASSQEFLNTGELFF. CDR3 bases: TGCGCCAGCAGCCAAGAATTCCTGAACACCGGGGAGCTGTTTTTT.